This T cell receptor beta chain was recorded in a study of shared clonotypes between healthy human individuals. Donors comprised healthy HIV-negative adults lacking recent acute infections or vaccinations. Genomic DNA of every subset was divided equally among multiple immunoSEQ plates. Replicate PCRs were loaded with approximately 300 ng DNA from unsorted PBMC, around 30,000 T cell genomes. Ten immunoSEQ deep assay plates were used by the authors to sequence unsorted PBMC DNA. Sequenced by immunoSEQ multiplex PCR; TCRdb stores in-frame clones only, minus some. The sample consists of around 440,000 clones, about 74% of them appearing once. This clonotype originated in a middle-aged woman in good health. Some clones in this sample may be carry-over from other donors' samples. The sample comprised PBMCs.

For the CDR3, the DNA is TGTGCCACCAGCAGAACTCCAGGGGAACTAGAGACCCAGTACTTC. Amino acid sequence: CATSRTPGELETQYF. The rearrangement joins TRBV15 to TRBJ2-5; possible D gene TRBD1, 6 bases. The CDR3 extends over 15 amino acids. Trimming removed 2 bases at V and 4 bases at J, with 14 bases between. The germline V gene encodes CDR1 LNHNV and CDR2 YYDKDF (reference sequence).